A selection of T cell receptor beta chains follows, all from one sample in a study of blood T cell repertoires in COVID-19. Clones were read by immunoSEQ multiplex PCR, and TCRdb kept only the in-frame ones, dropping some. The sample has roughly 250,000 clones; around 90% are singletons. Sequencing was done on a sample of PBMCs or T cells enriched from blood (not recorded which). These receptors all stem from a woman aged 30 to 39 with acute COVID-19. Each CDR3 is given with its conserved first and last residue. A D gene is named only where the DNA matches it firmly.

CASSLVSGSEKLFF | - | TRBV11-2 | 14
CASSYSSRAYEQYF | - | TRBV6-5 | 14
CASSVAPDTYEQYF | - | TRBV9 | 14
CASSFGRGYEQYF | TRBD2 | TRBV19 | 13
CASKERINTGELFF | - | TRBV5-1 | 14
CASSSGLATINEQFF | TRBD2 | TRBV19 | 15
CATSDPWTGGSNTDTQYF | - | TRBV24-1 | 18
CASKRRDSFSGNTIYF | TRBD1 | TRBV2 | 16
CASSSHLGRGSSYEQYF | TRBD2 | TRBV4-1 | 17
CSVRITGRLELEKLFF | - | TRBV29-1 | 16
CASSSQGGNTGELFF | - | TRBV7-3 | 15
CASSSGGVPYEQYF | TRBD2 | TRBV27 | 14
CSVAQDNSNQPQHF | - | TRBV29-1 | 14
CASGLVLGGEQYF | - | TRBV12-5 | 13
CASGRGGLTDTQYF | - | TRBV12-5 | 14
CASSQGPSGSSYNEQFF | TRBD2 | TRBV4-1 | 17
CASSPYETRGFYEQYF | - | TRBV28 | 16
CASSEYSVGGRNGYTF | - | TRBV2 | 16
CASSIQGLGEQYF | - | TRBV19 | 13
CASTQGLGAGGYTF | - | TRBV6-6 | 14
CASSDGRGIREQYF | TRBD2 | TRBV10-1 | 14
CASSGGSGAWQETQYF | TRBD2 | TRBV5-4 | 16
CASSSRSGGETQYF | TRBD2 | TRBV11-2 | 14
CASIQRANTGELFF | - | TRBV28 | 14
CASSLSLAGPTDEQFF | TRBD2 | TRBV27 | 16
CAISATEAKNIQYF | - | TRBV10-3 | 14
CASSLLQGAAFF | TRBD1 | TRBV7-9 | 12
CASGREGSYEQYF | TRBD2 | TRBV3-1/TRBV3-2 | 13
CASSVWTGSDEQYF | TRBD1 | TRBV9 | 14
CASSPGLLANYGYTF | - | TRBV19 | 15
CASSISFATNEKLFF | - | TRBV19 | 15